This T cell receptor beta chain was obtained from a study of T-cell memory formation after mild COVID-19. Study-wide results and caveats: Those CD4+ clones that contracted were mainly in CM and EM (CD8+ ones in EMRA). Clones from the second wave (peaking day 37) had unconfirmed SARS-CoV-2 specificity.

The CDR3 totals 13 residues. V lost 3 bases to trimming and J lost 2 bases, with 8 bases between them. Germline V gene sequence: CDR1 MNHEY, CDR2 SMNVEV (reference sequence). Each CDR3 protein is one row after TCRdb ran MiXCR on the 5' RACE reads. Among approximately 430,000 distinct CDR3 sequences listed, less than 25% were seen once. Notes on this clonotype: Its antigen is undetermined.

This TCR derives from an adult woman who had mild COVID-19 (a few samples of this study predate the infection). Cell type and time point are not known. This chain connects TRBV27 to TRBJ2-7; unclear D gene. The specimen sequenced was PBMCs or a T cell subset sorted from them (not recorded which). CDR3 bases: TGTGCCAGCAGTTTCGGACGGGCCTACGAGCAGTACTTC. It is translated as CASSFGRAYEQYF.